This TCR beta chain is drawn from a study of blood T cell repertoires in COVID-19. For the study at large: T cells, B-cell-depleted T cells, or PBMCs supplied cDNA or gDNA.

The participants were between roughly 18 and 100 years old and came from roughly 25 US areas. Recovered Cohort 3 donors showed two negative PCRs, clearance, or symptom resolution. Sequenced by immunoSEQ multiplex PCR; TCRdb stores in-frame clones only, minus some. Among about 280,000 clones listed, about 83% were seen once. This CDR3 region has 15 residues. Per the germline V gene, CDR1 is SQVTM and CDR2 is ANQGSEA. Between the trimmed V and J ends, which lost 6 bases and 9 bases, there was a span of 24 bases. This receptor was obtained from a woman in her forties who had recovered from COVID-19. V and J are TRBV29-1 and TRBJ2-1; tentatively, D is TRBD1 (6 bases). Sequencing was carried out using PBMCs or T cells enriched from blood (not recorded which). The CDR3 DNA follows: TGCAGCGTCACTACTGGGCAGGGGCGGCGCGGTGAGCAGTTCTTC. Amino acids: CSVTTGQGRRGEQFF.